This record covers a single T cell receptor beta chain. Sequenced by immunoSEQ multiplex PCR; TCRdb stores in-frame clones only, minus some. Counted here are under 200,000 clones, about 86% occurring once; the ten biggest clones make up 8% to 10%. There are 21 residues in the CDR3. V lost 5 bases to trimming and J lost 4 bases, with 34 bases between them. Germline-derived CDR1 and CDR2 are SEHNR and FQNEAQ (reference sequence). This specimen comes from a study of blood T cell repertoires in COVID-19. Overall study: Sources were T cells, B-cell-depleted T cells, or PBMCs; the material itself was cDNA or gDNA.

The sample was peripheral blood. The TCR comes from a man in his sixties with acute or convalescent COVID-19. The chain is built from TRBV7-9 and TRBJ2-3; TRBD2 is a possible D gene (5 bases). The CDR3 DNA is TGTGCCAGCAGCATCCGGCGGTCTTCAGCCCTAGCAGTAGTTGTCGCAGATACGCAGTATTTT. Amino acids: CASSIRRSSALAVVVADTQYF.